This TCR beta chain derives from a study of control samples from healthy donors and cancer patients. Germline V gene lookup returns CDR1 SEHNR and CDR2 FQNEAQ (reference sequence). V was cut by 5 bases and J by 0 bases, with 14 bases left in between. The CDR3 spans 16 residues. Some clones are missing from TCRdb's copy, which holds only in-frame ones; the method was immunoSEQ multiplex PCR. This sample has over 200,000 clones; over 75% occur once, and the top ten carry about an eighth. The chain combines TRBV7-9 with TRBJ2-4; D is perhaps TRBD1 (6 bases). The sequence was obtained from a woman aged 55-70 years with lung cancer. The sample was PBMCs. The CDR3 DNA reads TGTGCCAGCAGCCCCTCGGACAGTTTAGCCAAAAACATTCAGTACTTC. It codes for CASSPSDSLAKNIQYF.